These 21 T cell receptor beta chains were sequenced from one sample in a study of blood T cell repertoires in COVID-19. Clones were sequenced by immunoSEQ multiplex PCR, and TCRdb holds only the in-frame ones, with some missing. The sample lists 120,000 to 150,000 clones, 80% to 90% occurring once. Material for sequencing was peripheral blood. These receptor sequences come from a man aged 55 to 69 with active or convalescent COVID-19.

CDR3 sequence reads: CATSDGGLGNEQFF. The CDR3 bases are TGTGCCACCAGTGATGGGGGACTAGGCAATGAGCAGTTCTTC. The rearrangement links TRBV24-1 to TRBJ2-1, with TRBD2 matching 8 bases. With V trimmed by 3 bases and J by 6 bases, 3 bases remained unmatched. CDR1 KGHDR and CDR2 SFDVKD come from the germline V gene. CDR3 size: 14 residues.

This clone occurred many times. The same CDR3 arises from other DNA sequences in this sample as well. This chain joins TRBV6-6 and TRBJ1-1; 8 bases align to TRBD1. V lost 6 bases to trimming and J lost 1 base; unmatched junction nucleotides: 4. The CDR3 runs 14 residues. Germline CDR1 and CDR2: MNHNY and SVGAGI (reference sequence). The CDR3 DNA is TGTGCCAGCAGCCCGACAGGGGCGAACACTGAAGCTTTCTTT. This encodes CASSPTGANTEAFF.

This clone was seen a few times. The rearrangement joins TRBV6-5 to TRBJ2-3; D uncertain. The V gene lost 4 bases and the J gene lost 0 bases, with 14 bases spanning the gap. CDR3 length: 16 amino acids. Germline values: CDR1 MNHEY, CDR2 SVGAGI. Written as DNA, the CDR3 is TGTGCCAGCAGTTGGTCAGGCAGATCTAGCACAGATACGCAGTATTTT. It yields the protein CASSWSGRSSTDTQYF.

This clone was counted only a few times. The rearrangement links TRBV2 to TRBJ1-5; D uncertain. With 6 bases removed from V and 4 bases from J, the gap between germline ends came to 10 bases. The CDR3 is 13 amino acids. Germline V lookup: CDR1 SNHLY, CDR2 FYNNEI. The CDR3 spells CASRRVVNQPQHF. CDR3 in DNA: TGTGCCAGCAGGCGGGTTGTTAATCAGCCCCAGCATTTT. The variable domain in full, completed from reference TRBV2 and TRBJ1-5, reads EPEVTQTPSHQVTQMGQEVILRCVPISNHLYFYWYRQILGQKVEFLVSFYNNEISEKSEIFDDQFSVERPDGSNFTLKIRSTKLEDSAMYFCASRRVVNQPQHFGDGTRLSIL.

The rearrangement uses TRBV7-3 and TRBJ2-5, with 14 bases lining up with TRBD2. The CDR3 spans 15 residues. The V segment lost 2 bases and the J segment 5 bases; nucleotides outside the gene matches: 1. The germline V gene has CDR1 SGHTA and CDR2 FQGTGA. The CDR3 nucleotides read TGTGCCAGCAGCTTAGGGACTAGCGGGAGTGAGACCCAGTACTTC. Protein sequence: CASSLGTSGSETQYF. The full variable domain, rest sourced from reference TRBV7-3 and TRBJ2-5, is GAGVSQTPSNKVTEKGKYVELRCDPISGHTALYWYRQSLGQGPEFLIYFQGTGAADDSGLPNDRFFAVRPEGSVSTLKIQRTERGDSAVYLCASSLGTSGSETQYFGPGTRLLVL.

The rearrangement uses TRBV25-1 and TRBJ1-3; no firm D call. Trimming cost V 2 bases and J 2 bases, with 10 bases left between them. This CDR3 has 15 amino acids. Germline lookup yields CDR1 MGHDK and CDR2 SYGVNS. In DNA, the CDR3 is TGTGCCAGCAGTGAAAACACAGCTCCTGGAAACACCATATATTTT. Protein sequence: CASSENTAPGNTIYF.

This sequence joins TRBV28 and TRBJ2-2, with TRBD2 identical over 16 bases. The CDR3 sequence is 16 residues long. V lost 6 bases and J lost 7; bases outside the gene matches: 5. Germline CDR1 MDHEN, CDR2 SYDVKM. CDR3 sequence: CASSGTSGRASGELFF. In DNA, the CDR3 is TGTGCCAGCAGCGGGACTAGCGGGAGGGCCAGCGGGGAGCTGTTTTTT.

The chain uses TRBV6-6 and TRBJ1-5; D is unresolved. Per germline, CDR1 MNHNY and CDR2 SVGAGI (reference sequence). This CDR3 comprises 15 residues. Trimming cost V 2 bases and J 0 bases, with 8 bases left between them. The CDR3 bases are TGTGCCAGCAGTTACGGATCAGGTAGCAATCAGCCCCAGCATTTT. Translated: CASSYGSGSNQPQHF.

The chain links TRBV28 to TRBJ2-2; D uncertain. V shed 6 bases and J shed 4 bases, with 12 bases lying between them. This CDR3 comprises 14 residues. CDR1 MDHEN and CDR2 SYDVKM come from the germline V gene. CDR3 sequence: CASSPSRRTGELFF. As DNA, the CDR3 is TGTGCCAGCAGCCCCTCGAGGCGCACCGGGGAGCTGTTTTTT.

This clone turned up a few times. V and J are TRBV7-9 and TRBJ1-1; 8 bases line up with TRBD1. The V segment lost 4 bases and the J segment 6 bases; nucleotides outside the gene matches: 19. The CDR3 has 18 amino acids. The V gene's germline CDR1 is SEHNR and CDR2 FQNEAQ (reference sequence). CDR3 in amino acids: CASSSNRGQAGWRPEAFF. The CDR3 DNA sequence: TGTGCCAGCAGCTCTAATAGGGGACAGGCCGGATGGCGGCCTGAAGCTTTCTTT.

The rearrangement links TRBV2 to TRBJ2-1, with 10 bases matching TRBD2. This CDR3 has 14 residues. Looked up from germline, CDR1 is SNHLY and CDR2 is FYNNEI. V shed 5 bases, J shed 3 bases, and the junction held 1 base outside the gene matches. The CDR3 loop reads CASSPSGGYNEQFF. The CDR3 coding sequence is TGTGCCAGCAGTCCTAGCGGGGGCTACAATGAGCAGTTCTTC.

This clone was counted a few times. The V call is TRBV28, the J call TRBJ2-3; 7 bases agree with TRBD1. Germline CDR1 MDHEN, CDR2 SYDVKM. V shed 6 bases, J shed 5 bases, and the junction held 8 bases outside the gene matches. This CDR3 is 14 amino acids long. CDR3 region: CASSNRGSRDTQYF. As DNA, the CDR3 is TGTGCCAGCAGCAACAGGGGTTCTAGAGATACGCAGTATTTT.

The rearrangement joins TRBV2 to TRBJ1-5, with D maybe TRBD1 (6 bases). CDR1 is SNHLY and CDR2 is FYNNEI in the germline V gene. CDR3 length: 16 amino acids. Trimming cost V 5 bases and J 3 bases, with 17 bases left between them. CDR3 DNA sequence: TGTGCCAGCAGTAAACAGGGATCACGGGTCAATCAGCCCCAGCATTTT. Its protein product is CASSKQGSRVNQPQHF.

V usage is TRBV3-1 (or the pseudogene TRBV3-2) and J usage is TRBJ2-7, with TRBD2 identical over 13 bases. V lost 5 bases, J lost 4 bases, and 2 bases stayed unmatched. CDR3 length: 14 residues. The germline V gene has CDR1 LGHDT and CDR2 YNNKEL (reference sequence). Here the CDR3 reads CASSETSGRYEQYF. CDR3 sequence (DNA): TGTGCCAGCAGCGAGACTAGCGGGAGGTACGAGCAGTACTTC.

The chain recombines TRBV7-2 with TRBJ2-1; TRBD2 matches at 9 bases. The V segment lost 6 bases and the J segment 0 bases; nucleotides outside the gene matches: 3. The CDR3 spans 15 residues. Germline values: CDR1 SGHTA, CDR2 FQGNSA. The DNA of the CDR3 is TGTGCCAGCAGTCTTAGCGGGAGCTCCTACAATGAGCAGTTCTTC. It is translated as CASSLSGSSYNEQFF.

V and J are TRBV18 and TRBJ1-2; 8 positions agree with TRBD1. The germline CDR1 and CDR2 sequences are KGHSH and LQKENI. This CDR3 region has 17 residues. V shed 6 bases, J shed 7 bases, and the junction held 19 bases outside the gene matches. For the CDR3, the DNA is TGTGCCAGCTCGTATGAGGGCCAGGGGGCGCGATCTCGTGGCTACACCTTC. This sequence encodes CASSYEGQGARSRGYTF.

V and J are TRBV27 and TRBJ2-3; weak D call: TRBD2 (7 bases). Between the trimmed V and J ends, which lost 3 bases and 0 bases, there was a span of 13 bases. This CDR3 is 16 amino acids long. Germline CDR1 reads MNHEY; CDR2 reads SMNVEV (reference sequence). CDR3 in DNA: TGTGCCAGCAGTTTGGTAGGGGGGGCTAGCACAGATACGCAGTATTTT. It codes for CASSLVGGASTDTQYF.

The rearrangement uses TRBV18 and TRBJ2-5, with unresolved D. The CDR3 sequence is 14 residues long. With 1 base removed from V and 2 bases from J, the gap between germline ends came to 8 bases. Germline loops: CDR1 KGHSH, CDR2 LQKENI. The CDR3 DNA is TGTGCCAGCTCACCACTGGAGACTCAAGAGACCCAGTACTTC. Translated: CASSPLETQETQYF.

The J gene is TRBJ1-2, the V gene TRBV27; TRBD1 is a possible D gene (6 bases). The CDR3 is 13 residues long. The V end lost 5 bases, the J end lost 7 bases, and 14 bases lay between the germline ends. CDR1 is MNHEY and CDR2 is SMNVEV in the germline V gene (reference sequence). The CDR3 loop reads CASSLTGYRGYTF. CDR3 nucleotides: TGTGCCAGCAGTCTGACAGGTTATCGTGGCTACACCTTC.

The gene calls are TRBV12-3 or TRBV12-4 and TRBJ1-1; D not certain. The CDR3 loop spans 12 amino acids. The V end lost 6 bases, the J end lost 6 bases, and 11 bases lay between the germline ends. The CDR3 sequence: CASSLGRSEAFF. The CDR3 DNA follows: TGTGCCAGCAGCCTGGGCAGATCTGAAGCTTTCTTT.

The rearrangement joins TRBV27 to TRBJ1-5; D not resolved. The V and J ends lost 7 bases and 1 base respectively, with 11 bases between them. Germline lookup yields CDR1 MNHEY and CDR2 SMNVEV (reference sequence). The CDR3 covers 14 residues. Here the CDR3 DNA reads TGTGCCAGCAACCCGGCGGGCAGCAATCAGCCCCAGCATTTT. Translating gives CASNPAGSNQPQHF.